The source of this T cell receptor (beta chain) is a study of early T cells in non-severe SARS-CoV-2 infection. Study-level background: Sequencing of bulk RNA from unsorted whole blood was done, without chain pairing.

Germline loops: CDR1 DFQATT, CDR2 SNEGSKA (reference sequence). The CDR3 totals 13 residues. V was pared by 5 bases and J by 5 bases, with 3 bases of the junction left unmatched. This clonotype was observed a few times. Molecules of cDNA were individually given unique molecular identifiers that were attached to them. Using its own MiXCR run on the 5' RACE reads, TCRdb lists one record per CDR3 protein. The sample lists approximately 100,000 distinct CDR3 sequences; approximately 11% were seen once. The sequenced sample consisted of whole blood. The chain recombines TRBV20-1 with TRBJ1-6, with 7 positions matching TRBD1. This receptor was identified in an adult who was a healthcare worker with PCR-confirmed SARS-CoV-2 infection or an uninfected control (not recorded which). Here the CDR3 reads CSAPGTDNSPLHF. The CDR3 DNA reads as TGCAGTGCTCCCGGGACAGATAATTCACCCCTCCACTTT.